This T cell receptor (beta chain) derives from a study of T cell responses to AZD1222 COVID-19 vaccine (dated by TCRdb to the early 2020s). Looking at the study overall: Because spike-specific TCR depth and breadth did not differ between the two schedules, AZD1222 recipients who got a second dose at roughly 4 weeks were pooled with those who got a second dose at roughly 12 weeks. Trial participants were enrolled by age into 18-55, 56-69 and 70-plus year subgroups, with around 140, 26 and 57 TCR-sequenced participants respectively. TCR sequencing covered 230 or so trial participants: about 210 given two doses of AZD1222 and about 26 given two doses of MenACWY control vaccine. What the research found in general, with its limitations: The 56-69-year group was small, and its depth increase did not reach significance, likely because of low power. No day 14 peak-response samples were available, so repertoires were characterized only after the peak T cell response. Conclusions about previously exposed vaccinees were limited because only six AZD1222 recipients were SARS-CoV-2 seropositive at baseline. Participants were mostly white British, with more females than males. The authors suggested clonal diversity may have been underestimated. The whole spike protein was spanned by vaccine-associated CD4 TCRs, and dominant responses were seen in regions 160-218 and 743-854. Reportedly, almost half of the unique spike-specific TCRs recognized epitopes lying outside the regions that are mutated in the B.1.351 and B.1.1.7 variants. After two AZD1222 doses, both the breadth and the depth of spike-specific TCRs were significantly higher than at day 0 and than in MenACWY recipients.

As concerns this clone: Its recognized antigen is unknown. No base quality values were provided; no much bigger clone lies one nucleotide off.

The CDR3 regions of human TCRbeta chains were analyzed by immunosequencing. In the paper's pipeline: Repertoire TCRs were matched against a reference library of SARS-CoV-2-specific TCRs generated with the MIRA antigen-specificity platform. Breadth meant the fraction of unique TCRs that were SARS-CoV-2-associated, whereas depth meant the fraction of total T cells that were SARS-CoV-2-associated. Using the MIRA data, every spike-specific TCR was mapped to the spike region that the TCR reacted to and assigned to either a CD4 or a CD8 class. Log10-transformed breadth and depth values were compared by one-way ANOVA with Sidak's multiple comparisons tests. TCRdb retrieved this table from immuneACCESS and kept in-frame rearrangements only. Not all clones are present; in checked studies, unresolved V genes account for under half, and no reason is known for the remainder. That table is the source of V, J and clone size, and D and trimming were worked out from the DNA. This sample has about 130,000 clones in its table, and 85% to 90% of those were observed once. The ten largest clones represent about 1.9% of the sample.

V gives up 3 bases and J gives up 6 bases, and the segment between their germline ends measures 4 bases. Per the germline V gene, MDHEN is the CDR1 and SYDVKM is the CDR2. The CDR3 spans 11 residues, from the cysteine through the phenylalanine. Solely the CDR3 DNA is kept, with 33 bases framed from the first base. In the paper's terms, the time point label means: baseline before first vaccination. Vaccinee samples were obtained from the UK trials COV001 and COV002, which included a single-blind randomized controlled phase 2/3 trial of AZD1222 (ChAdOx1 nCoV-19) in healthy adults. Trial participant PBMC samples were collected at day 0 and day 28 after the second dose for TCRbeta chain sequencing.

This clonotype was sampled from an adult in good health. The chain uses TRBV28 and TRBJ2-3, with the D segment identity uncertain. The specimen comprised peripheral blood, sampled on day 0 of AZD1222 vaccination. The nucleotide sequence is TGTGCCAGCAGTTTCCGGGATACGCAGTATTTT. This gives the protein CASSFRDTQYF.